What follows are 7 T cell receptor beta chains derived from one specimen sequenced in a study of blood T cells in healthy people across ages. PCR was performed a second time for roughly 7 to 11 cycles using a sample-barcoded 5' primer and a J-beta primer mix. TCRdb fed the 5' RACE reads into MiXCR, producing one record per CDR3 protein. This sample yields roughly 500,000 distinct CDR3 sequences, of which 20% to 30% are seen a single time; approximately 8.7% belongs to the top ten. These data were also filed under a second study, of T cells of mothers and their children.

Sequenced sample: blood. Receptor source: a boy aged 10-17 years in good health.

The table lists this clonotype with a few counts. This chain uses TRBV3-1 with TRBJ2-1; D may be TRBD1 or TRBD2 (5 bases each). V was cut by 1 base and J by 6 bases, with 10 bases left in between. There are 14 residues in the CDR3. CDR1 is LGHDT and CDR2 is YNNKEL in the germline V gene (reference sequence). For the CDR3, the DNA is TGTGCCAGCAGCCAAGGGGACCCCTTCAATGAGCAGTTCTTC. Residues: CASSQGDPFNEQFF.

The sample holds a few counts of this clonotype. This rearrangement joins TRBV9 to TRBJ2-1; 7 bases line up with TRBD1. CDR1 and CDR2 from the germline V gene are SGDLS and YYNGEE. Trimming took 0 bases from V and 10 from J; bases not matched to a gene: 10. This CDR3 has 15 amino acids. The CDR3 loop is CASSVGVGQVGEQFF. The CDR3 coding sequence is TGTGCCAGCAGCGTAGGTGTCGGACAGGTAGGGGAGCAGTTCTTC.

The sample holds a few counts of this clonotype. With a much larger clone just one base away, this may be a read error. Because the CDR3 is missing its conserved closing phenylalanine or tryptophan, this is likely a read error. The rearrangement joins TRBV28 to TRBJ1-2, with no clear D. Trimming removed 11 bases from V and 10 bases from J, with 14 bases in between. The CDR3 covers 10 residues. CDR1 is MDHEN, CDR2 SYDVKM, per germline. The CDR3 is CAPNHRDYTI. CDR3 sequence (DNA): TGTGCCCCCAATCATAGAGACTACACCATC.

The chain combines TRBV4-1 with TRBJ2-5, with D perhaps TRBD1 (6 bases). The CDR3 spans 14 residues. Trimming cost V 5 bases and J 5 bases, with 15 bases left between them. The germline gives CDR1 MGHRA, CDR2 YSYEKL. CDR3 region: CASSRGTSGETQYF. The CDR3 bases are TGCGCCAGCAGCAGAGGGACATCCGGGGAGACCCAGTACTTC.

This clonotype has only a few counts. The chain carries TRBV7-2 and TRBJ2-1, with 8 positions matching TRBD1. Matching the DNA end better, TRBJ2-5 makes the J call doubtful. The germline V gene has CDR1 SGHTA and CDR2 FQGNSA. The CDR3 has 17 amino acids. For the CDR3, the DNA is TGTGCCAGCAGCTTACAACCGTCCGGGACAGGTCCTGGGACCCAGTACTTC. Amino acid sequence: CASSLQPSGTGPGTQYF.

This clonotype was recorded many times. The CDR3 DNA reads as TGCGCCAGCAGCCCAAGGGCCGGGGTTAACACCGGGGAGCTGTTTTTT. This translates into CASSPRAGVNTGELFF. The chain uses TRBV5-1 and TRBJ2-2; D might be TRBD2 (5 bases). Germline values: CDR1 SGHRS, CDR2 YFSETQ. CDR3 length: 16 residues. The V end lost 4 bases, the J end lost 2 bases, and 15 bases lay between the germline ends.

The chain joins TRBV5-5 to TRBJ1-2, with unresolved D. Germline assignment: CDR1 SGHKS and CDR2 YYEKEE (reference sequence). V dropped 4 bases and J dropped 2 bases, with 15 bases sitting between them. The CDR3 spans 15 residues. This CDR3 reads CASSPTARLNYGYTF. The DNA of the CDR3 is TGTGCCAGCAGCCCAACAGCACGGCTGAACTATGGCTACACCTTC.